This is a list of T cell receptor beta chains from one sample in a study of T cells in Graves' hyperthyroidism and ophthalmopathy. One entry per CDR3 protein, called by TCRdb with MiXCR from the multiplex PCR reads. The table includes 330,000 or so distinct CDR3 sequences, over 15% detected once. The material sequenced was blood. The receptors were sampled from a middle-aged woman with Graves' ophthalmopathy. CDR3s include the opening cysteine and the closing phenylalanine or tryptophan. D genes are given only for firm matches. Some rows mark clone size as missing; the rest say once, few, many or name a class of expanded clone.

J: TRBJ2-1
D: NA
size: many
V: TRBV7-2
DNA: TGTGCCAGCAGCTTCAACAGATTAGCCTACAATGAGCAGTTCTTC
CDR3: CASSFNRLAYNEQFF

J: TRBJ1-5
D: TRBD1
size: few
V: TRBV6-5
DNA: TGTGCCAGCAGTCACGACAGGGGCGTCTATAGCAATCAGCCCCAGCATTTT
CDR3: CASSHDRGVYSNQPQHF

J: TRBJ2-2
D: NA
size: NA
V: TRBV6-2/TRBV6-3
DNA: TGTGCCAGCAGTTACTCGTTGGGAGGAAAGGGTGCCGGGGAGCTGTTTTTT
CDR3: CASSYSLGGKGAGELFF

J: TRBJ2-5
D: NA
size: many
V: TRBV12-3/TRBV12-4
DNA: TGTGCCAGCAGTCTAGTCCCGGGTAGGTGGGAGACCCAGTACTTC
CDR3: CASSLVPGRWETQYF

J: TRBJ1-2
D: NA
size: many
V: TRBV9
DNA: TGTGCCAGCAGCTCTCAGACGGACGGTCAGGGCTACACCTTC
CDR3: CASSSQTDGQGYTF

J: TRBJ2-2
D: NA
size: many
V: TRBV28
DNA: TGTGCCAGCAGTCCGGGGCTGCGGAACACCGGGGAGCTGTTTTTT
CDR3: CASSPGLRNTGELFF

J: TRBJ1-1
D: NA
size: many
V: TRBV10-3
DNA: TGTGCCATCTCTTGGGCGGAGAACACTGAAGCTTTCTTT
CDR3: CAISWAENTEAFF

J: TRBJ2-7
D: TRBD1
size: NA
V: TRBV6-2/TRBV6-3
DNA: TGTGCCAGCAGTGAGGACAGGGCCTCCTACGAGCAGTACTTC
CDR3: CASSEDRASYEQYF

J: TRBJ1-2
D: NA
size: many
V: TRBV20-1
DNA: TGCAGTGCTAGGGCAGGGAGCTATGGCTACACCTTC
CDR3: CSARAGSYGYTF

J: TRBJ2-7
D: TRBD1
size: many
V: TRBV27
DNA: TGTGCCAGCAGTTTATTGAGACAGGGGGTCTACGAGCAGTACTTC
CDR3: CASSLLRQGVYEQYF

J: TRBJ1-5
D: NA
size: many
V: TRBV6-5
DNA: TGTGCCAGCAGTAGGGTACAGGCCTATAGCAATCAGCCCCAGCATTTT
CDR3: CASSRVQAYSNQPQHF

J: TRBJ2-7
D: TRBD1
size: many
V: TRBV11-2
DNA: TGTGCCAGCAGCTTGAACAGGGGGCCCTCCTACGAGCAGTACTTC
CDR3: CASSLNRGPSYEQYF

J: TRBJ1-5
D: NA
size: many
V: TRBV6-1
DNA: TGTGCCAGCAGTGACCGGGGAGATCAGCCCCAGCATTTT
CDR3: CASSDRGDQPQHF